A selection of T cell receptor beta chains follows, all from one sample in a study of shared clonotypes between healthy human individuals. The data were produced by immunoSEQ multiplex PCR, yet TCRdb's version contains in-frame clones alone and is incomplete. The data show more than 900,000 clones, around 78% seen once. The sample comprised memory CD4+ T cells from PBMCs. The receptor source for this set is a man younger than 30 in good health. Some clones in this sample may be carry-over from other donors' samples. CDR3s include the opening cysteine and the closing phenylalanine or tryptophan. The order of the fields is J gene, clone size, V gene, D gene, CDR3 DNA, CDR3 protein. A D gene is named only where the DNA matches it firmly. Clone size is stated in some rows and not others, as once, few, many or a class when expanded.

J: TRBJ1-1
size: few
V: TRBV5-1
D: -
DNA: TGCGCCAGCAGCTTGAGGGGTGAGAACACTGAAGCTTTCTTT
CDR3: CASSLRGENTEAFF

J: TRBJ1-1
size: -
V: TRBV19
D: TRBD1
DNA: TGTGCCAGTAGCACGACAGGGAGAGGTCCGAACACTGAAGCTTTCTTT
CDR3: CASSTTGRGPNTEAFF

J: TRBJ2-3
size: -
V: TRBV12-5
D: TRBD2
DNA: TGTGCTAGTGGTCCTAGCGGGAGCGGTTCTGATACGCAGTATTTT
CDR3: CASGPSGSGSDTQYF

J: TRBJ1-2
size: once
V: TRBV9
D: -
DNA: TGTGCCAGCAGCGCGGGGTGGGGCTACACCTTC
CDR3: CASSAGWGYTF

J: TRBJ2-3
size: -
V: TRBV11-3
D: -
DNA: TGTGCCAGCAGCTCCGGACCGAACCTAGGCACAGATACGCAGTATTTT
CDR3: CASSSGPNLGTDTQYF

J: TRBJ2-7
size: -
V: TRBV5-1
D: TRBD2
DNA: TGCGCCAGCAACCCCAGTGAGGTAGCGGGGGCCTACGAGCAGTACTTC
CDR3: CASNPSEVAGAYEQYF

J: TRBJ2-7
size: -
V: TRBV19
D: -
DNA: TGTGCCAGTAGTACAGACGCCGTCCGCGAGCAGTACTTC
CDR3: CASSTDAVREQYF

J: TRBJ1-5
size: -
V: TRBV6-6
D: -
DNA: TGTGCCAGCACCCGGGGACGGGAAAGCAATCAGCCCCAGCATTTT
CDR3: CASTRGRESNQPQHF

J: TRBJ1-2
size: few
V: TRBV11-2
D: -
DNA: TGTGCCAGCAGCTGGGCAGGGGATGGCTACACCTTC
CDR3: CASSWAGDGYTF

J: TRBJ2-1
size: -
V: TRBV5-1
D: -
DNA: TGCGCCAGCAGTGGGACCGCGCACAATGAGCAGTTCTTC
CDR3: CASSGTAHNEQFF

J: TRBJ1-5
size: few
V: TRBV15
D: -
DNA: TGTGCCACCAGCAGAGTACAGATCAATCAGCCCCAGCATTTT
CDR3: CATSRVQINQPQHF

J: TRBJ1-3
size: -
V: TRBV10-3
D: -
DNA: TGTGCCATCAGTGCTCGGACGAGCGGGAGCTCTGGAAACACCATATATTTT
CDR3: CAISARTSGSSGNTIYF

J: TRBJ2-2
size: -
V: TRBV5-1
D: -
DNA: TGCGCCAGCAGCCTGGGGCCGAGCAGCGGGGAGCTGTTTTTT
CDR3: CASSLGPSSGELFF

J: TRBJ1-1
size: -
V: TRBV18
D: TRBD1
DNA: TGTGCCAGCTCAAGGCCAGGGACAGGGCGGGCTGAAGCTTTCTTT
CDR3: CASSRPGTGRAEAFF

J: TRBJ1-5
size: -
V: TRBV2
D: -
DNA: TGTGCCAGCAGTGTGCAGGCCGATCAGCCCCAGCATTTT
CDR3: CASSVQADQPQHF

J: TRBJ2-1
size: -
V: TRBV29-1
D: -
DNA: TGCAGCGTTGAAGGTCGGGGCGCGGGTAGCGGAGTCTCCTACAATGAGCAGTTCTTC
CDR3: CSVEGRGAGSGVSYNEQFF

J: TRBJ2-7
size: -
V: TRBV2
D: -
DNA: TGTGCCAGCAGAGCCTACGAGCAGTACTTC
CDR3: CASRAYEQYF

J: TRBJ1-2
size: once
V: TRBV11-2
D: -
DNA: TGTGCCAGCAGCTTAGCAGAAAACTATGGCTACACCTTC
CDR3: CASSLAENYGYTF

J: TRBJ1-2
size: -
V: TRBV7-2
D: TRBD1
DNA: TGTGCCAGCAGCTTATTCCGTCGACAGGGGGCGGGTGGCTACACCTTC
CDR3: CASSLFRRQGAGGYTF

J: TRBJ1-5
size: -
V: TRBV2
D: -
DNA: TGTGCCAGCAGTGAAACGGGGCTGGGGCAGCCCCAGCATTTT
CDR3: CASSETGLGQPQHF

J: TRBJ1-2
size: -
V: TRBV6-1
D: -
DNA: TGTGCCAGCAGTCCCAGGGGAGTCGATGGCTACACCTTC
CDR3: CASSPRGVDGYTF

J: TRBJ2-2
size: once
V: TRBV5-1
D: -
DNA: TGCGCCAGCAGCTTGATTATTCCGGGACCGACGAACACCGGGGAGCTGTTTTTT
CDR3: CASSLIIPGPTNTGELFF

J: TRBJ2-1
size: -
V: TRBV29-1
D: TRBD1
DNA: TGCAGCGTAGGGACAGGGGATGAGCAGTTCTTC
CDR3: CSVGTGDEQFF

J: TRBJ1-4
size: -
V: TRBV2
D: -
DNA: TGTGCCAGCAGTCCTCGTTCGTTGGGGGAAAAACTGTTTTTT
CDR3: CASSPRSLGEKLFF

J: TRBJ2-1
size: few
V: TRBV18
D: -
DNA: TGTGCCAGCTCACCACCCTGGGGTGGCACCTTCGGGTACAATGAGCAGTTCTTC
CDR3: CASSPPWGGTFGYNEQFF

J: TRBJ2-3
size: -
V: TRBV6-5
D: -
DNA: TGTGCCAGCAGTTACGATTGGACAGATACGCAGTATTTT
CDR3: CASSYDWTDTQYF

J: TRBJ2-2
size: -
V: TRBV7-2
D: -
DNA: TGTGCCAGCAGCGGAAGCCTTACCGGGGAGCTGTTTTTT
CDR3: CASSGSLTGELFF

J: TRBJ2-3
size: -
V: TRBV21-1
D: -
DNA: TGTGCCAGCAGCAAAGGACAGGGGGCGTTGGATACGCAGTATTTT
CDR3: CASSKGQGALDTQYF

J: TRBJ1-2
size: many
V: TRBV4-1
D: TRBD1
DNA: TGCGCCAGCAGTAGGACAGGGTATGGCTACACCTTC
CDR3: CASSRTGYGYTF

J: TRBJ2-7
size: -
V: TRBV7-8
D: -
DNA: TGTGCCAGCAGCTTAGCGACTAGTAATGTCTACGAGCAGTACTTC
CDR3: CASSLATSNVYEQYF

J: TRBJ1-2
size: few
V: TRBV4-2
D: TRBD1
DNA: TGTGCCAGCAGCCAAACACTCGGGACAGGGCCTGGCTACACCTTC
CDR3: CASSQTLGTGPGYTF

J: TRBJ2-5
size: -
V: TRBV11-2
D: -
DNA: TGTGCCAGCAGCCGGGGGGAGACCCAGTACTTC
CDR3: CASSRGETQYF